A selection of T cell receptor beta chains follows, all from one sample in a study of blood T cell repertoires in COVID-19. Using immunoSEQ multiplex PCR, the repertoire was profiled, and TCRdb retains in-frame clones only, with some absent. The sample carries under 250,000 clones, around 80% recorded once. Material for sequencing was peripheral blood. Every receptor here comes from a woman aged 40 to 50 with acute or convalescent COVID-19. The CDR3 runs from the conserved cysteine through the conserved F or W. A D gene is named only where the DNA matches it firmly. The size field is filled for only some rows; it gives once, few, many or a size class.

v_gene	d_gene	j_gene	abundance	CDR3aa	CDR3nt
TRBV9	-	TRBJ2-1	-	CASNEGVIRGDEQFF	TGTGCCAGCAACGAAGGAGTAATCAGGGGCGATGAGCAGTTCTTC
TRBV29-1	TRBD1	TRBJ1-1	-	CSVGDRGFMNTEAFF	TGCAGCGTTGGGGACAGGGGGTTTATGAACACTGAAGCTTTCTTT
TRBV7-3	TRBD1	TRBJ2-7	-	CASSLGSGTAFYEQYF	TGTGCCAGCAGCTTAGGGTCCGGGACAGCGTTCTACGAGCAGTACTTC
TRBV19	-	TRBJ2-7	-	CASSTAGLEQYF	TGTGCCAGTAGTACCGCGGGGTTAGAGCAGTACTTC
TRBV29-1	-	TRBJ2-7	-	CSVGDNYEQYF	TGCAGCGTTGGTGACAACTACGAGCAGTACTTC
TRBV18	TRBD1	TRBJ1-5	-	CASSLQQGNQPQHF	TGTGCCAGCTCACTCCAACAGGGGAACCAGCCCCAGCATTTT
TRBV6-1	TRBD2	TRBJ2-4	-	CASSVRGGLAFAKNIQYF	TGTGCCAGCAGTGTACGAGGCGGACTAGCTTTTGCCAAAAACATTCAGTACTTC
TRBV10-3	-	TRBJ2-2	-	CAISEGGVGELFF	TGTGCCATCAGTGAAGGGGGAGTCGGGGAGCTGTTTTTT
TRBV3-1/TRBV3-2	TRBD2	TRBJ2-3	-	CASSRGGYTDTQYF	TGTGCCAGCAGCCGCGGGGGATACACAGATACGCAGTATTTT
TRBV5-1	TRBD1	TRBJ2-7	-	CASIPDRGTTEGSEQYF	TGCGCCAGCATTCCGGACAGGGGTACAACAGAGGGATCCGAGCAGTACTTC
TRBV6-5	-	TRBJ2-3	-	CASSYSFATSTDTQYF	TGTGCCAGCAGTTACTCGTTCGCCACAAGCACAGATACGCAGTATTTT
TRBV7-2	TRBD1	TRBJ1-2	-	CASSYRQGDDGYTF	TGTGCCAGCAGCTACCGACAGGGAGACGATGGCTACACCTTC
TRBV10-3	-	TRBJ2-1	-	CAISDPQSEQFF	TGTGCCATCAGTGACCCCCAATCTGAGCAGTTCTTC
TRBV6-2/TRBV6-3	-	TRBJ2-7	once	CASSYSEEVYEQYF	TGTGCCAGCAGTTACAGTGAGGAGGTGTACGAGCAGTACTTC
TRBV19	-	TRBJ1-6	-	CASTTDSHNSPLHF	TGTGCCAGTACGACGGACAGTCATAATTCACCCCTCCACTTT
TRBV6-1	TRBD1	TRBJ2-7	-	CASRRDREPSYEQYF	TGTGCCAGCAGAAGAGACAGGGAGCCCTCCTACGAGCAGTACTTC
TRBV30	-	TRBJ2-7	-	CAWGTQISYEQYF	TGTGCCTGGGGGACACAGATCTCCTACGAGCAGTACTTC
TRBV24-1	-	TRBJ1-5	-	CATSDSGLPGGNQPQHF	TGTGCCACCAGTGACTCGGGCCTTCCAGGGGGCAATCAGCCCCAGCATTTT
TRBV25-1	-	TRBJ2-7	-	CASSEEGPSYEQYF	TGTGCCAGCAGTGAGGAGGGGCCCTCCTACGAGCAGTACTTC
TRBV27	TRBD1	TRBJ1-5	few	CASRGQGYSNQPQHF	TGTGCCAGCAGAGGACAGGGCTATAGCAATCAGCCCCAGCATTTT
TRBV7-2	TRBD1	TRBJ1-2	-	CASSFSGTEIYGYTF	TGTGCCAGCAGCTTTTCCGGGACAGAAATTTATGGCTACACCTTC
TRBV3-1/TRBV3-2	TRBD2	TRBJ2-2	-	CASSQRGWREWSTGELFF	TGTGCCAGCAGCCAAAGGGGATGGCGGGAGTGGAGCACCGGGGAGCTGTTTTTT
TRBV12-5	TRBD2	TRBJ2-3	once	CASGLMTSGISLNTQYF	TGTGCTAGTGGTTTGATGACTAGCGGGATATCCCTCAATACGCAGTATTTT
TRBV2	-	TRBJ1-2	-	CASSEARGFGYTF	TGTGCCAGCAGTGAAGCGCGCGGGTTCGGCTACACCTTC
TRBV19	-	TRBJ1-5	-	CASSRTFNQPQHF	TGTGCCAGTAGTCGGACATTTAATCAGCCCCAGCATTTT
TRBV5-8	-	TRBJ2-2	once	CASSLSLDVQVGELFF	TGTGCCAGCAGCTTGTCTCTAGACGTACAGGTCGGGGAGCTGTTTTTT
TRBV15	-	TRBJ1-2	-	CATSRDHLGEGGYTF	TGTGCCACCAGCAGAGATCATCTCGGGGAGGGGGGCTACACCTTC
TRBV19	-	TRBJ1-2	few	CASTPTGSYGYTF	TGTGCCAGTACTCCGACCGGGAGCTATGGCTACACCTTC
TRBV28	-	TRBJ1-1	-	CASSLGRAGTEAFF	TGTGCCAGCAGTTTAGGGAGGGCAGGCACTGAAGCTTTCTTT
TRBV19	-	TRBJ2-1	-	CASSPTWTDNEQFF	TGTGCCAGTAGTCCGACTTGGACAGACAATGAGCAGTTCTTC
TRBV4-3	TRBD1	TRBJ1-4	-	CASSQDVDRVGSATNEKLFF	TGCGCCAGCAGCCAAGATGTGGACAGGGTAGGGAGTGCAACTAATGAAAAACTGTTTTTT
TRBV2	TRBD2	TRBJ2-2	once	CASSGGSGANTGELFF	TGTGCCAGCAGTGGCGGTAGCGGGGCGAACACCGGGGAGCTGTTTTTT
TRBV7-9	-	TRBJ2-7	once	CASSLGTVSSYEQYF	TGTGCCAGCAGCTTAGGCACGGTTAGCTCCTACGAGCAGTACTTC
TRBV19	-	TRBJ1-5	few	CASSIPTGFGQPQHF	TGTGCCAGTAGTATACCAACAGGGTTTGGTCAGCCCCAGCATTTT
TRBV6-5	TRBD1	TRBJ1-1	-	CASSFPGQGALEAFF	TGTGCCAGCAGTTTTCCGGGACAGGGGGCTCTCGAAGCTTTCTTT
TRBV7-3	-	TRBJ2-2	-	CASRANRDTGELFF	TGTGCCAGCCGTGCCAATCGGGACACCGGGGAGCTGTTTTTT
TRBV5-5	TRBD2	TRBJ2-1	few	CASSPSAGAVNEQFF	TGTGCCAGCAGCCCATCAGCGGGAGCCGTCAATGAGCAGTTCTTC
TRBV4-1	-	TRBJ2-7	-	CASSQMTPRFYEQYF	TGCGCCAGCAGCCAAATGACCCCGCGGTTTTACGAGCAGTACTTC
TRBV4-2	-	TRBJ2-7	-	CASSQGLGRAYEQYF	TGTGCCAGCAGCCAAGGTTTGGGCAGGGCTTACGAGCAGTACTTC
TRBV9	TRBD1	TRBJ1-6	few	CASSVGDRSSNSPLHF	TGTGCCAGCAGCGTAGGGGACAGGTCTTCTAATTCACCCCTCCACTTT
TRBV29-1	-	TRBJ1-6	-	CSVAEGVRSPLHF	TGCAGCGTTGCCGAGGGGGTAAGGTCACCCCTCCACTTT
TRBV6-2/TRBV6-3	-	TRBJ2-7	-	CASSYRDNYEQYF	TGTGCCAGCAGTTACCGGGACAACTACGAGCAGTACTTC
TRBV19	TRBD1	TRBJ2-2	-	CASSWTGGSGELFF	TGTGCCAGTAGTTGGACAGGGGGATCCGGGGAGCTGTTTTTT
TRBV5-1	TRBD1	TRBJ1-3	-	CASSSNRGLSGNTIYF	TGCGCCAGCAGCTCGAACAGGGGTCTCTCTGGAAACACCATATATTTT
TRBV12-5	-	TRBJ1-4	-	CASARRGNEKLFF	TGTGCTAGTGCTCGCAGGGGTAATGAAAAACTGTTTTTT
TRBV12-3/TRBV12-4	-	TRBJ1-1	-	CASSQDTNTEAFF	TGTGCCAGCAGTCAAGACACAAACACTGAAGCTTTCTTT
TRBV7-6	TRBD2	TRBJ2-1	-	CASSLTSGSFSEQFF	TGTGCCAGCAGCCTGACTAGCGGGAGCTTTTCTGAGCAGTTCTTC
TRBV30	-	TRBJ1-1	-	CAWARSRENTEAFF	TGTGCCTGGGCGCGGTCCAGGGAGAACACTGAAGCTTTCTTT
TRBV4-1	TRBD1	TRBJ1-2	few	CASSQDWATGVYGYTF	TGCGCCAGCAGCCAAGATTGGGCGACAGGGGTTTATGGCTACACCTTC